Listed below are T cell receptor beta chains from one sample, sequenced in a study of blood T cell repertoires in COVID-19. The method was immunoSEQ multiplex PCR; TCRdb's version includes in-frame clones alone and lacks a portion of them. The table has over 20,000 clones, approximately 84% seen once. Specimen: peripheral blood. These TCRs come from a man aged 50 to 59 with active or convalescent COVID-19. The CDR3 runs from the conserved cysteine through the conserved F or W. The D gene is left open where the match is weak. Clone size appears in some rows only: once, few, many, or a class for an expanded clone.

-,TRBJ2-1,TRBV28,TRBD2,TGTGCCAGCAGTTTGGGGACTAGCGGGGGGGCGACATGGAATGAGCAGTTCTTC,CASSLGTSGGATWNEQFF
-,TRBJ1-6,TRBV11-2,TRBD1,TGTGCCAGCAGCTTAGGTTGGACAGGGGGCATCGCCTATAATTCACCCCTCCACTTT,CASSLGWTGGIAYNSPLHF
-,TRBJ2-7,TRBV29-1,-,TGCAGCGTTGACACGGGGGAAGCTTACGAGCAGTACTTC,CSVDTGEAYEQYF
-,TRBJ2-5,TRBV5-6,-,TGTGCCAGCAGCCGAGGCCTAGTGATGGGAGAGACCCAGTACTTC,CASSRGLVMGETQYF
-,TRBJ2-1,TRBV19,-,TGTGCCAGTAGTATGAGTAGAGTAGTCGATGAGCAGTTCTTC,CASSMSRVVDEQFF
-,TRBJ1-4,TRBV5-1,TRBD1,TGCGCCAGCAGCTCGCTGGGACAGAGTGAGGTTCTGTTTTTT,CASSSLGQSEVLFF
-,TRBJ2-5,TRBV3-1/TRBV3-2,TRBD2,TGTGCCAGCAGCCAAGATAAGAACGGGGGGGACCAAGAGACCCAGTACTTC,CASSQDKNGGDQETQYF
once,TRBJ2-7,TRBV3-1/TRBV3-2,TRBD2,TGTGCCAGCAGTCTAGCGGGAGGACCTAACGAGCAGTACTTC,CASSLAGGPNEQYF
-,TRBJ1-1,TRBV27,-,TGTGCCAGCATAAGGTCTGGAGGGTCGAGCACTGAAGCTTTCTTT,CASIRSGGSSTEAFF
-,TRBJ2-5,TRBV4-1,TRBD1,TGCGCCAGCAGCAAATCGTTCCTCCGGCTTGGGACAGGCTTCCAAGAGACCCAGTACTTC,CASSKSFLRLGTGFQETQYF
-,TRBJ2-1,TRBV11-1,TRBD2,TGTGCCAGCAGTTTTGCGGGAGGAGTCGATGAGCAGTTCTTC,CASSFAGGVDEQFF
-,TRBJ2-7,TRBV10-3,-,TGTGCCATCAGTGATTGGACACCCTCCTACGAGCAGTACTTC,CAISDWTPSYEQYF
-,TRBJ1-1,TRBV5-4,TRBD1,TGTGCCAGCAGCCAGGGACAGAATGAAGCTTTCTTT,CASSQGQNEAFF
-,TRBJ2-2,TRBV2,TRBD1,TGTGCCGGACTACAGGGGGCGTTCACCGGGGAGCTGTTTTTT,CAGLQGAFTGELFF
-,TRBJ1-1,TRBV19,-,TGTGCCAGTAGTATAGTCGGGGGAACTGAAGCTTTCTTT,CASSIVGGTEAFF
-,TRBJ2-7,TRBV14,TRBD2,TGTGCCAGCAGCCTCACTAGCGGGAGCTACGAGCAGTACTTC,CASSLTSGSYEQYF
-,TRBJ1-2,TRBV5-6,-,TGTGCCAGCAGCTTCGGACAGCTTAACTATGGCTACACCTTC,CASSFGQLNYGYTF
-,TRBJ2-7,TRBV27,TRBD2,TGTGCCAGCCGAGCAGCGGGATACTACGAGCAGTACTTC,CASRAAGYYEQYF
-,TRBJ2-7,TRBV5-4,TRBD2,TGTGCCAGCAGCTTCACAGGACTAGCGGGTTACGAGCAGTACTTC,CASSFTGLAGYEQYF
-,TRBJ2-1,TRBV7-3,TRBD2,TGTGCCAGCAGCCCACGAGCGGGGGGGCCGAATGAGCAGTTCTTC,CASSPRAGGPNEQFF
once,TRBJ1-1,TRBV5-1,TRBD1,TGCGCCAGCAGCTCGGGACAGGGTTGGGTGAACACTGAAGCTTTCTTT,CASSSGQGWVNTEAFF
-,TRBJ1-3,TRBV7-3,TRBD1,TGTGCCAGCAGCTTAATGCCCGCGGGACAGGGGAGTACCATATATTTT,CASSLMPAGQGSTIYF
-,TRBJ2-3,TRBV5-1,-,TGCGCCAGCAGCCCGGGGTGGAGCGCAGATACGCAGTATTTT,CASSPGWSADTQYF
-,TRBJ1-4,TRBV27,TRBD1,TGTGCCAGCAGCCTTAGGACAGGGGGCATTAGGGAACTGTTTTTT,CASSLRTGGIRELFF
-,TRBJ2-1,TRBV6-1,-,TGTGCCAGCAGTGAAAGAGGGAATGAGCAGTTCTTC,CASSERGNEQFF
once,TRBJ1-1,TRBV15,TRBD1,TGTGCCACCAGCAGAGATATTAGGCTCGAGACAGGGACTGAAGCTTTCTTT,CATSRDIRLETGTEAFF
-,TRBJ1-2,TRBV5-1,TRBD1,TGCGCCAGCAGCTTTCGCACAGGGGATGGCTACACCTTC,CASSFRTGDGYTF
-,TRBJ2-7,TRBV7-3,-,TGTGCCAGCAGCCTACGTGGTGCAGGGTCTCGCGAGCAGTACTTC,CASSLRGAGSREQYF
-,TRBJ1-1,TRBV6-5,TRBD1,TGTGCCAGCAGTTACTCGGACAGGCCCCAGACTGAAGCTTTCTTT,CASSYSDRPQTEAFF
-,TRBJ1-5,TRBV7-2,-,TGTGCCAGCAGCCGCAAACAGGGTAAGAATCAGCCCCAGCATTTT,CASSRKQGKNQPQHF
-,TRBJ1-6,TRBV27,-,TGTGCCAGCAGCCTACGGCCGACAGGAAATAATTCACCCCTCCACTTT,CASSLRPTGNNSPLHF
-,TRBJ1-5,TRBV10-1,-,TGCGCCAGTCTACAGGGATACCACGGCAATCAGCCCCAGCATTTT,CASLQGYHGNQPQHF
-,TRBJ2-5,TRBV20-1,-,TGCAGTGCTAGTTCAGGGGAGAGGGAGACCCAGTACTTC,CSASSGERETQYF
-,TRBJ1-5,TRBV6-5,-,TGTGCCAGCAGTTATCACTCCGCCCCCATGAGGCAGCCCCAGCATTTT,CASSYHSAPMRQPQHF
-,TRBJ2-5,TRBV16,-,TGTGCCAGCAGCCACGGACAGATCCAAGAGACCCAGTACTTC,CASSHGQIQETQYF
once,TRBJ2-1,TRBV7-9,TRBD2,TGTGCCAGCAGCTTTAGCGGGAGGGCCTCCAATGAGCAGTTCTTC,CASSFSGRASNEQFF
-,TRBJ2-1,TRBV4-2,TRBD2,TGTGCCAGCAGCCAGCAACTAGCGGTCGACACAAGCTCCTACAATGAGCAGTTCTTC,CASSQQLAVDTSSYNEQFF
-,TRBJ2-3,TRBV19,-,TGTGCCAGTAGTCTTTATAGCCCCGAGCGGGATACGCAGTATTTT,CASSLYSPERDTQYF
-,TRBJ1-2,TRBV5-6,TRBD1,TGTGCCAGCAGAGGACAGGGAACCAACTATGGCTACACCTTC,CASRGQGTNYGYTF
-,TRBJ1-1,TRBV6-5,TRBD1,TGTGCCAGCAGTTCCGAGGGACAGGGTTTCGCTGAAGCTTTCTTT,CASSSEGQGFAEAFF
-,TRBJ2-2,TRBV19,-,TGTGCCAGTAGGGAGAGTCGGGTACCGGTAGAGCTGTTTTTT,CASRESRVPVELFF
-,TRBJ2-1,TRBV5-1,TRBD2,TGCGCCAGCAGCGAAGACCTTCTAGCGGGGGACAATGAGCAGTTCTTC,CASSEDLLAGDNEQFF
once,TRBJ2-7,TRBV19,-,TGTGCCAGTAGTCCAAAGCGGGTGGAGACCTACGAGCAGTACTTC,CASSPKRVETYEQYF
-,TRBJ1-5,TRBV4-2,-,TGTGCCAGCAGCCAAGTTGGCCCCGATCAGCCCCAGCATTTT,CASSQVGPDQPQHF
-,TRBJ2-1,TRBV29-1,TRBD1,TGCAGCGCGAGACGACAGGGGGCGGTTGATGAGCAGTTCTTC,CSARRQGAVDEQFF
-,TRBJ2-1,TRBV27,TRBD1,TGTGCCAGCAGACAGGGGTCGGTTGAGCAGTTCTTC,CASRQGSVEQFF
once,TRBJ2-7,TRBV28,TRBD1,TGTGCCAGCAGCCCGGACAGGGCTTACGAGCAGTACTTC,CASSPDRAYEQYF
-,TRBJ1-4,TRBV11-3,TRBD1,TGTGCCAGCTCCGTCGACAGGGACGAAAAACTGTTTTTT,CASSVDRDEKLFF
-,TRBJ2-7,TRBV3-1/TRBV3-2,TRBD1,TGTGCCAGCAGCAAGGGACAGATGGATTACGAGCAGTACTTC,CASSKGQMDYEQYF
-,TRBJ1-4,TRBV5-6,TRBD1,TGTGCCAGCAGCGGGGGACAGGGTCGAGCTAATGAAAAACTGTTTTTT,CASSGGQGRANEKLFF
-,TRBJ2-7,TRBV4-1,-,TGCGCCAGCAGCCAGGGCAAACGCTCCTACGAGCAGTACTTC,CASSQGKRSYEQYF
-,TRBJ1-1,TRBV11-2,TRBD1,TGTGCCAGCAGCTTCGCAGGGGGCACTGAAGCTTTCTTT,CASSFAGGTEAFF